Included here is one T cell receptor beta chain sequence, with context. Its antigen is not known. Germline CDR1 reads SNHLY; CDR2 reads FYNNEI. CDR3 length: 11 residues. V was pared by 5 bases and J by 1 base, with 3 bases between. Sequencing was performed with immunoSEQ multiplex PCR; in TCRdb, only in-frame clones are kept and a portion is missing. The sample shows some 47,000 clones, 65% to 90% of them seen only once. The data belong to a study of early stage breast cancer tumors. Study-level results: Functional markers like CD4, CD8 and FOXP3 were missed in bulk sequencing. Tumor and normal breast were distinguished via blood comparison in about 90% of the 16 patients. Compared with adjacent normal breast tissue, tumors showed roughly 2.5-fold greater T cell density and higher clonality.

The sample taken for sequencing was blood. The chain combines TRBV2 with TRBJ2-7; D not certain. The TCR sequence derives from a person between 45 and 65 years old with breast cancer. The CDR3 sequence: CASSTSYEQYF. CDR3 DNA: TGTGCCAGCAGTACTTCCTACGAGCAGTACTTC.